Presented here are 11 T cell receptor beta chains from one specimen sequenced in a study of beta chain features in type 1 diabetes. The study's findings and limits: Type 1 diabetes patients had TCRB CDR3s that were shorter (moderately but significantly so) in all four CD4+ subsets.

These TCRs are of unknown antigen specificity. cDNA synthesis used the whole RNA isolate, giving expressed TCRB sequences. Sequencing used immunoSEQ multiplex PCR; TCRdb keeps in-frame clones, though not all of them. The table has 250,000 to 300,000 clones, around an eighth seen once. The sample was naive CD4+ T cells from blood. These receptors all come from a man in his thirties or forties with type 1 diabetes.

This clone was detected a few times. CDR3: CASSPDSNYGYTF. The DNA of the CDR3 is TGTGCCAGCAGCCCGGACAGTAACTATGGCTACACCTTC. J is TRBJ1-2 and V is TRBV7-2; D possibly corresponds to TRBD1 (6 bases). In germline, CDR1 is SGHTA, CDR2 FQGNSA. The CDR3 is 13 residues long. The germline V and J ends were trimmed by 5 bases and 1 base, with 8 bases remaining between them.

Only a few counts were recorded for this clone. CDR3 sequence: CASSLLWSGDTTYEQYF. CDR3 nucleotide sequence: TGTGCCAGCAGTTTATTATGGTCAGGGGACACTACCTACGAGCAGTACTTC. J is TRBJ2-7 and V is TRBV28, with a tentative D call TRBD1 (6 bases). The CDR3 contains 17 residues. Germline V CDR1 and CDR2: MDHEN, SYDVKM. Trimming pared 1 base from V and 2 bases from J, leaving 18 bases between.

The rearrangement uses TRBV18 and TRBJ2-7; no firm D call. The V gene lost 3 bases and the J gene lost 6 bases, with 24 bases spanning the gap. The CDR3 spans 17 residues. Looked up from germline, CDR1 is KGHSH and CDR2 is LQKENI. CDR3: CASSPQAAPMSVGEQYF. In nucleotides, the CDR3 is TGTGCCAGCTCACCCCAGGCCGCACCCATGAGTGTAGGCGAGCAGTACTTC.

There are a few counts of this clone. The chain links TRBV18 to TRBJ2-1, with 8 bases aligning to TRBD1. CDR3 size: 16 residues. Germline V gene sequence: CDR1 KGHSH, CDR2 LQKENI. Unmatched junction bases numbered 8, after V lost 3 bases and J lost 4 bases. CDR3 loop: CASSPADRAIYNEQFF. CDR3 nucleotides: TGTGCCAGCTCACCCGCGGACAGGGCCATTTACAATGAGCAGTTCTTC.

J is TRBJ2-7 and V is TRBV2; D is possibly TRBD2 (6 bases). Germline V gene data show CDR1 as SNHLY and CDR2 as FYNNEI. V was pared by 8 bases and J by 0 bases, with 11 bases between. This CDR3 has 13 residues. DNA of the CDR3: TGTGCCAGCGATGCGGGACCCTCCTACGAGCAGTACTTC. Its translation: CASDAGPSYEQYF.

This clone has more than one count but fewer than ten. The chain joins TRBV4-3 to TRBJ2-7; D possibly corresponds to TRBD2 (6 bases). This CDR3 has 15 amino acids. The germline gives CDR1 LGHNA, CDR2 YSLEER. V was trimmed by 2 bases and J by 3 bases, leaving 14 bases between them. This CDR3 reads CASSQYIADFYEQYF. In DNA form, the CDR3 reads TGCGCCAGCAGCCAATATATAGCGGACTTCTACGAGCAGTACTTC.

The rearrangement uses TRBV9 and TRBJ2-2; a weak D match, TRBD2 (5 bases). CDR1 and CDR2 from the germline V gene are SGDLS and YYNGEE. The CDR3 has 16 amino acids. Between the trimmed V and J ends, which lost 0 bases and 3 bases, there was a span of 12 bases. The CDR3 spells CASSVGDGIHTGELFF. Written as DNA, the CDR3 is TGTGCCAGCAGCGTAGGAGACGGGATCCACACCGGGGAGCTGTTTTTT.

The CDR3 bases are TGCAGCGTTACAGGGGGTTTGAACACTGAAGCTTTCTTT. Its translation: CSVTGGLNTEAFF. The chain combines TRBV29-1 with TRBJ1-1; 8 nucleotides line up with TRBD1. The CDR3 covers 13 residues. Unmatched junction bases numbered 2, after V lost 5 bases and J lost 0 bases. The V gene's germline CDR1 is SQVTM and CDR2 ANQGSEA.

The rearrangement links TRBV7-2 to TRBJ2-1; TRBD2 matches at 7 bases. The germline V gene has CDR1 SGHTA and CDR2 FQGNSA. The V and J ends lost 2 bases and 4 bases, in that order; junction bases with no gene match: 5. The CDR3 loop spans 15 amino acids. The CDR3 DNA reads as TGTGCCAGCAGCTTAATGGCTAGCGGTTACAATGAGCAGTTCTTC. Amino acid sequence: CASSLMASGYNEQFF.

Only a few counts were recorded for this clone. The V call is TRBV30, the J call TRBJ2-6, with D uncertain. CDR3 length: 17 amino acids. Trimming took off 0 bases at V and 2 bases at J, with 14 bases between the two ends. Germline V gives CDR1 GTSNPN, CDR2 SVGIG (reference sequence). DNA of the CDR3: TGTGCCTGGAGTGTACTGAGTCCCTTCCCTGGGGCCAACGTCCTGACTTTC. Its translation: CAWSVLSPFPGANVLTF.

There are a few counts of this clone. The V and J genes are TRBV28 and TRBJ2-1; the D is unclear. V gave up 2 bases and J gave up 11 bases, with 10 bases separating them. Germline CDR1 reads MDHEN; CDR2 reads SYDVKM. The CDR3 sequence is 12 residues long. Written as DNA, the CDR3 is TGTGCCAGCAGTTTAAGACCAGGAAAGCAGTTCTTC. This translates into CASSLRPGKQFF.